This is a list of T cell receptor beta chains from one sample in a study of STAT5B mutations in CD4+ large granular lymphocyte leukemia. Produced via immunoSEQ multiplex PCR; TCRdb's table is partial and in-frame only. The profile covers fewer than 35,000 clones, with 65% to 80% appearing a single time and over 3% taken by the ten largest. The sequencing input was CD4+ T cells from blood buffy coats. The receptor set was obtained from a human donor in good health. Both conserved end residues are part of each CDR3. Fields, in order: J gene, clone size, D gene, V gene, CDR3 DNA, CDR3 protein. The D gene is left open where the match is weak. Expanded clones get a size class; other rows say once, few or many, or leave the size out.

J gene: TRBJ2-1; clone size: NA; D gene: NA; V gene: TRBV19; CDR3 DNA: TGTGCCAGTAGCCTCGGGAGTGGGTCCTACAATGAGCAGTTCTTC; CDR3 protein: CASSLGSGSYNEQFF
J gene: TRBJ1-1; clone size: NA; D gene: NA; V gene: TRBV28; CDR3 DNA: TGTGCCAGCAGTGACCCCGCACAGTTGCACACTGAAGCTTTCTTT; CDR3 protein: CASSDPAQLHTEAFF
J gene: TRBJ1-1; clone size: NA; D gene: NA; V gene: TRBV30; CDR3 DNA: TGTGCCTGGAGTGGCGGGGCTAGGAACACTGAAGCTTTCTTT; CDR3 protein: CAWSGGARNTEAFF
J gene: TRBJ2-3; clone size: NA; D gene: NA; V gene: TRBV7-6; CDR3 DNA: TGTGCCAGCAGCCTAGGCCATTCTAGCACAGATACGCAGTATTTT; CDR3 protein: CASSLGHSSTDTQYF
J gene: TRBJ2-5; clone size: NA; D gene: NA; V gene: TRBV12-5; CDR3 DNA: TGTGCTAGTGGTTTGGAAATTTCTTTGGGGACGGAGACCCAGTACTTC; CDR3 protein: CASGLEISLGTETQYF
J gene: TRBJ2-7; clone size: NA; D gene: NA; V gene: TRBV4-3; CDR3 DNA: TGCGCCAGCAGCCAAGATACCAGTTTCTCCTACGAGCAGTACTTC; CDR3 protein: CASSQDTSFSYEQYF
J gene: TRBJ2-7; clone size: NA; D gene: NA; V gene: TRBV2; CDR3 DNA: TGTGCCAGCAGTGATGTAGGACTGGTCTCCTACGAGCAGTACTTC; CDR3 protein: CASSDVGLVSYEQYF
J gene: TRBJ2-7; clone size: NA; D gene: NA; V gene: TRBV7-2; CDR3 DNA: TGTGCCAGCAGCTTAATCCCTCTAAGCTCCTACGAGCAGTACTTC; CDR3 protein: CASSLIPLSSYEQYF
J gene: TRBJ2-5; clone size: NA; D gene: TRBD2; V gene: TRBV11-2; CDR3 DNA: TGTGCCAGCAGCCGGACTAGCGGGAGGGCAGAGACCCAGTACTTC; CDR3 protein: CASSRTSGRAETQYF
J gene: TRBJ1-3; clone size: NA; D gene: TRBD1; V gene: TRBV6-6; CDR3 DNA: TGTGCCAGCAGTTATCCAACAGGGGACGGAAACACCATATATTTT; CDR3 protein: CASSYPTGDGNTIYF
J gene: TRBJ2-1; clone size: NA; D gene: TRBD1; V gene: TRBV19; CDR3 DNA: TGTGCCAGTAGATTTGTCCCAGGGGGTCCCTCCTCCTACAATGAGCAGTTCTTC; CDR3 protein: CASRFVPGGPSSYNEQFF
J gene: TRBJ2-7; clone size: NA; D gene: TRBD2; V gene: TRBV27; CDR3 DNA: TGTGCCAGCAGTTTTGGGGGGGGCGAGCAGTACTTC; CDR3 protein: CASSFGGGEQYF
J gene: TRBJ1-1; clone size: NA; D gene: NA; V gene: TRBV7-2; CDR3 DNA: TGTGCCAGCAGCTCGGGAGGACGCAGCACTGAAGCTTTCTTT; CDR3 protein: CASSSGGRSTEAFF
J gene: TRBJ2-7; clone size: NA; D gene: NA; V gene: TRBV28; CDR3 DNA: TGTGCCAGCTCCGGGACTGCCTTTTCCGAGCAGTACTTC; CDR3 protein: CASSGTAFSEQYF
J gene: TRBJ2-1; clone size: NA; D gene: TRBD2; V gene: TRBV4-2; CDR3 DNA: TGTGCCAGCAGCCGAAAGGCTAGCGGGGATTACAATGAGCAGTTCTTC; CDR3 protein: CASSRKASGDYNEQFF
J gene: TRBJ2-5; clone size: few; D gene: TRBD2; V gene: TRBV7-9; CDR3 DNA: TGTGCCAGCAGCTTAGGTGCTAGCGGGAGCAACCAAGAGACCCAGTACTTC; CDR3 protein: CASSLGASGSNQETQYF
J gene: TRBJ2-5; clone size: NA; D gene: TRBD1; V gene: TRBV27; CDR3 DNA: TGTGCCAGCAGTGGCTTGGACAGGGGCTGGGAGACCCAGTACTTC; CDR3 protein: CASSGLDRGWETQYF
J gene: TRBJ2-7; clone size: NA; D gene: TRBD2; V gene: TRBV7-8; CDR3 DNA: TGTGCCAGCAGCTTAGTCGCCGGGACTAGCGGGAGGGGGAACGAGCAGTACTTC; CDR3 protein: CASSLVAGTSGRGNEQYF
J gene: TRBJ1-3; clone size: NA; D gene: NA; V gene: TRBV19; CDR3 DNA: TGTGCCAGCACCCCCACGGGGCCCGGCTCTGGAAACACCATATATTTT; CDR3 protein: CASTPTGPGSGNTIYF
J gene: TRBJ1-2; clone size: NA; D gene: NA; V gene: TRBV5-1; CDR3 DNA: TGCGCCAGCAGCTTGGTTCGGGGGGCAAACTATGGCTACACCTTC; CDR3 protein: CASSLVRGANYGYTF
J gene: TRBJ1-5; clone size: few; D gene: NA; V gene: TRBV10-3; CDR3 DNA: TGTGCCATCAGTGAGGGAAATCAGCCCCAGCATTTT; CDR3 protein: CAISEGNQPQHF
J gene: TRBJ2-7; clone size: NA; D gene: TRBD2; V gene: TRBV14; CDR3 DNA: TGTGCCAGCAGCCCAAGAGGACAAGCGGGAGGTAACGAGCAGTACTTC; CDR3 protein: CASSPRGQAGGNEQYF
J gene: TRBJ2-1; clone size: NA; D gene: TRBD2; V gene: TRBV5-1; CDR3 DNA: TGCGCCAGCAGCTTGGTACTAGCGGGAGGAGACAATGAGCAGTTCTTC; CDR3 protein: CASSLVLAGGDNEQFF
J gene: TRBJ2-4; clone size: NA; D gene: TRBD1; V gene: TRBV29-1; CDR3 DNA: TGCAGCGGAGGGGGCACGAAAAACATTCAGTACTTC; CDR3 protein: CSGGGTKNIQYF
J gene: TRBJ2-5; clone size: NA; D gene: NA; V gene: TRBV28; CDR3 DNA: TGTGCCAGCACCGCGTCCCAAGAGACCCAGTACTTC; CDR3 protein: CASTASQETQYF
J gene: TRBJ2-5; clone size: NA; D gene: NA; V gene: TRBV7-2; CDR3 DNA: TGTGCCAGCAGCTTGAATGGGAGGCCACAAGAGACCCAGTACTTC; CDR3 protein: CASSLNGRPQETQYF
J gene: TRBJ2-1; clone size: few; D gene: NA; V gene: TRBV10-1; CDR3 DNA: TGCGCCAGCAGTGAGGGCAGCTACAATGAGCAGTTCTTC; CDR3 protein: CASSEGSYNEQFF
J gene: TRBJ2-3; clone size: NA; D gene: NA; V gene: TRBV21-1; CDR3 DNA: TGTGCCAGCAGCAAAGATAAAGAGGGAGGCCGCACAGATACGCAGTATTTT; CDR3 protein: CASSKDKEGGRTDTQYF
J gene: TRBJ2-6; clone size: NA; D gene: TRBD1; V gene: TRBV28; CDR3 DNA: TGTGCCAGCAGCCAGGGAGGGACAGGGGGTGCTCGCTCTGGGGCCAACGTCCTGACTTTC; CDR3 protein: CASSQGGTGGARSGANVLTF
J gene: TRBJ1-2; clone size: NA; D gene: NA; V gene: TRBV30; CDR3 DNA: TGTGCCTGGAGCTCGTACTATGGCTACACCTTC; CDR3 protein: CAWSSYYGYTF
J gene: TRBJ2-3; clone size: NA; D gene: NA; V gene: TRBV12-5; CDR3 DNA: TGTGCTAGTGGTTTGGCCCGTAGCGGAATCTGGGGGTATACGCAGTATTTT; CDR3 protein: CASGLARSGIWGYTQYF
J gene: TRBJ2-1; clone size: NA; D gene: TRBD2; V gene: TRBV18; CDR3 DNA: TGTGCCAGCAGGACTAGCGGGAATCTTAATGAGCAGTTCTTC; CDR3 protein: CASRTSGNLNEQFF
J gene: TRBJ1-2; clone size: NA; D gene: NA; V gene: TRBV6-1; CDR3 DNA: TGTGCCAGCGGGCCCCTCTACCCGACGGGGCATGGCTACACCTTC; CDR3 protein: CASGPLYPTGHGYTF
J gene: TRBJ2-5; clone size: NA; D gene: NA; V gene: TRBV5-1; CDR3 DNA: TGCGCCAGCAGCCCGGCATTTACAACGGAGACCCAGTACTTC; CDR3 protein: CASSPAFTTETQYF
J gene: TRBJ1-5; clone size: once; D gene: TRBD1; V gene: TRBV10-3; CDR3 DNA: TGTGCCATCAGCGACAGGGGGCGGTATAGCAATCAGCCCCAGCATTTT; CDR3 protein: CAISDRGRYSNQPQHF
J gene: TRBJ1-2; clone size: NA; D gene: NA; V gene: TRBV30; CDR3 DNA: TGTGCCTGGAATGATTTCGAAAGGACCTATGGCTACACCTTC; CDR3 protein: CAWNDFERTYGYTF
J gene: TRBJ2-7; clone size: NA; D gene: NA; V gene: TRBV19; CDR3 DNA: TGTGCCAGTAGTCCCCGGACGGGGAACTACGAGCAGTACTTC; CDR3 protein: CASSPRTGNYEQYF
J gene: TRBJ2-1; clone size: NA; D gene: NA; V gene: TRBV12-5; CDR3 DNA: TGTGCTAGTGGTTTGGACGGGACATACTACAATGAGCAGTTCTTC; CDR3 protein: CASGLDGTYYNEQFF
J gene: TRBJ2-7; clone size: medium-sized; D gene: NA; V gene: TRBV2; CDR3 DNA: TGTGCCAGCAGTGTCAAGCACTCCTACGAGCAGTACTTC; CDR3 protein: CASSVKHSYEQYF
J gene: TRBJ2-1; clone size: once; D gene: NA; V gene: TRBV29-1; CDR3 DNA: TGCAGCGTTAGTAGAGGGATGGCAGGCAATGAGCAGTTCTTC; CDR3 protein: CSVSRGMAGNEQFF
J gene: TRBJ2-7; clone size: few; D gene: NA; V gene: TRBV5-4; CDR3 DNA: TGTGCCAGCAGCGGGCTACACGGCCAAGCCTACGAGCAGTACTTC; CDR3 protein: CASSGLHGQAYEQYF
J gene: TRBJ2-5; clone size: NA; D gene: TRBD1; V gene: TRBV30; CDR3 DNA: TGTGCCTCACATACGGTCCAGGGGGCGGAGACCCAGTACTTC; CDR3 protein: CASHTVQGAETQYF
J gene: TRBJ1-2; clone size: once; D gene: NA; V gene: TRBV2; CDR3 DNA: TGTGCCAGCAGTGTGGCGGGCAGGAACTATGGCTACACCTTC; CDR3 protein: CASSVAGRNYGYTF
J gene: TRBJ2-2; clone size: NA; D gene: NA; V gene: TRBV2; CDR3 DNA: TGTGCCAGCGTGGGCGGGACACTCGGGGAGCTGTTTTTT; CDR3 protein: CASVGGTLGELFF
J gene: TRBJ2-2; clone size: NA; D gene: TRBD2; V gene: TRBV10-2; CDR3 DNA: TGCGCCAGCAGGGGGCTAGCGGGAGGTGGCGGGGAGCTGTTTTTT; CDR3 protein: CASRGLAGGGGELFF
J gene: TRBJ2-7; clone size: NA; D gene: NA; V gene: TRBV7-2; CDR3 DNA: TGTGCCAGCAGCTCCACTCCCCGGGGCCGTGTAACCTCCTACGAGCAGTACTTC; CDR3 protein: CASSSTPRGRVTSYEQYF
J gene: TRBJ1-2; clone size: NA; D gene: NA; V gene: TRBV7-3; CDR3 DNA: TGTGCCAGCAGCTTAACAAATACAGGGTCGCACGGCTACACCTTC; CDR3 protein: CASSLTNTGSHGYTF
J gene: TRBJ2-2; clone size: NA; D gene: TRBD1; V gene: TRBV5-4; CDR3 DNA: TGTGCCAGCAGCTTGCCCCCGGGACAGGGTAACACCGGGGAGCTGTTTTTT; CDR3 protein: CASSLPPGQGNTGELFF
J gene: TRBJ1-2; clone size: few; D gene: TRBD1; V gene: TRBV30; CDR3 DNA: TGTGCCTGGAAAAGAGGGGGGACAGACGGTGGCTACACCTTC; CDR3 protein: CAWKRGGTDGGYTF
J gene: TRBJ2-5; clone size: few; D gene: NA; V gene: TRBV5-1; CDR3 DNA: TGCGCCAGCAGCTCGATAGGAGAGACCCAGTACTTC; CDR3 protein: CASSSIGETQYF
J gene: TRBJ2-3; clone size: NA; D gene: TRBD2; V gene: TRBV5-4; CDR3 DNA: TGTGCCAGCAGCCACAGCGGGGGTAGCACAGATACGCAGTATTTT; CDR3 protein: CASSHSGGSTDTQYF
J gene: TRBJ2-5; clone size: NA; D gene: NA; V gene: TRBV25-1; CDR3 DNA: TGTGCCAGCAGTGAATACGGGCCCGGAGCGAGCGAGACCCAGTACTTC; CDR3 protein: CASSEYGPGASETQYF
J gene: TRBJ2-1; clone size: NA; D gene: NA; V gene: TRBV7-2; CDR3 DNA: TGTGCCAGCGGGGGTAGCGCCAATGAGCAGTTCTTC; CDR3 protein: CASGGSANEQFF